The 25 T cell receptor beta chains below come from one sample, sequenced in a study of cytotoxic CD8 clonotypes in ibrutinib-treated CLL. Profiled with immunoSEQ multiplex PCR; TCRdb holds only in-frame clones, not every one. The sample lists around 250,000 clones; 70% were seen once. The material was PBMCs, obtained after 24 months of ibrutinib treatment. The source is a human donor with chronic lymphocytic leukemia.

This clone was found once. The CDR3 loop is CASHLRGTYNEQFF. The CDR3 coding sequence is TGCGCCAGCCACCTCCGGGGGACGTACAATGAGCAGTTCTTC. This chain joins TRBV5-1 and TRBJ2-1, with a possible D match to TRBD2 (6 bases). The CDR3 is 14 residues long. Germline V gives CDR1 SGHRS, CDR2 YFSETQ. V was cut by 7 bases and J by 4 bases, with 15 bases left in between.

This clone was seen a handful of times. The chain couples TRBV30 to TRBJ1-5; D may be TRBD1 (5 bases). The CDR3 runs 12 residues. V lost 1 base to trimming and J lost 4 bases, with 5 bases between them. CDR1 and CDR2 from the germline V gene are GTSNPN and SVGIG (reference sequence). DNA for the CDR3: TGTGCCTGGAGTGGACAGAATCAGCCCCAGCATTTT. Encoded protein: CAWSGQNQPQHF. Variable domain in full (rest from reference TRBV30 and TRBJ1-5): SQTIHQWPATLVQPVGSPLSLECTVEGTSNPNLYWYRQAAGRGLQLLFYSVGIGQISSEVPQNLSASRPQDRQFILSSKKLLLSDSGFYLCAWSGQNQPQHFGDGTRLSIL.

The chain combines TRBV7-2 with TRBJ1-5; D is perhaps TRBD1 (5 bases). This CDR3 spans 15 amino acids. The V and J ends lost 4 bases and 4 bases respectively, with 14 bases between them. Germline V gene data show CDR1 as SGHTA and CDR2 as FQGNSA. CDR3 sequence (DNA): TGTGCCAGCAGCTCGGGGGGAGGGATGAATCAGCCCCAGCATTTT. It encodes CASSSGGGMNQPQHF.

This clone was detected a few times. The chain uses TRBV18 and TRBJ1-1; the match to TRBD1 covers 7 bases. CDR3 length: 15 amino acids. V shed 1 base, J shed 2 bases, and the junction held 4 bases outside the gene matches. CDR1 and CDR2 from the germline V gene are KGHSH and LQKENI. CDR3 sequence reads: CASSPRWDRNTEAFF. DNA of the CDR3: TGTGCCAGCTCACCACGATGGGACAGAAACACTGAAGCTTTCTTT. Complete variable domain (other parts from reference TRBV18 and TRBJ1-1): NAGVMQNPRHLVRRRGQEARLRCSPMKGHSHVYWYRQLPEEGLKFMVYLQKENIIDESGMPKERFSAEFPKEGPSILRIQQVVRGDSAAYFCASSPRWDRNTEAFFGQGTRLTVV.

The chain recombines TRBV29-1 with TRBJ1-1; D is perhaps TRBD1 (6 bases). This CDR3 contains 15 residues. V lost 0 bases and J 0 bases, leaving 11 bases between the germline ends. Germline CDR1 and CDR2: SQVTM and ANQGSEA. CDR3 protein: CSVEDTGNMNTEAFF. Written as DNA, the CDR3 is TGCAGCGTTGAAGACACAGGGAACATGAACACTGAAGCTTTCTTT.

V usage is TRBV28 and J usage is TRBJ2-7; 10 positions agree with TRBD2. The CDR3 has 14 amino acids. J was trimmed by 2 bases and V by 5 bases; bases with no gene match: 3. CDR1 and CDR2 (germline): MDHEN, SYDVKM. The CDR3 loop is CASSPGTSAYEQYF. In DNA form, the CDR3 reads TGTGCCAGCAGTCCTGGGACTAGCGCCTACGAGCAGTACTTC.

This clone was counted a single time. This sequence joins TRBV4-2 and TRBJ2-2; TRBD2 might be the D (5 bases). The CDR3 is 16 residues long. Trimming took 1 base from V and 1 from J, leaving 10 bases between them. CDR1 is LGHNA, CDR2 YNFKEQ, per germline. The CDR3 sequence is CASSQGRNKNTGELFF. In DNA, the CDR3 is TGTGCCAGCAGCCAAGGGAGGAACAAGAACACCGGGGAGCTGTTTTTT.

This chain links TRBV7-9 with TRBJ1-5; maybe TRBD1 (5 bases). The CDR3 length is 15 residues. V lost 5 bases, J lost 0 bases, and 11 bases lay in between. Germline assignment: CDR1 SEHNR and CDR2 FQNEAQ (reference sequence). The chain's CDR3 is CASSAGLDSNQPQHF. CDR3 DNA sequence: TGTGCCAGCAGCGCGGGACTGGATAGCAATCAGCCCCAGCATTTT.

The chain carries TRBV25-1 and TRBJ2-5; the D is unclear. This CDR3 contains 13 residues. Germline CDR1 and CDR2: MGHDK and SYGVNS. Trimming took off 7 bases at V and 2 bases at J, with 11 bases between the two ends. The CDR3 loop reads CASTSDPQETQYF. The CDR3 DNA reads as TGTGCCAGCACCTCGGACCCGCAAGAGACCCAGTACTTC.

This rearrangement joins TRBV9 to TRBJ2-3; D is undetermined. CDR1 and CDR2 from the germline V gene are SGDLS and YYNGEE. CDR3 length: 15 residues. Trimming shortened V by 7 bases and J by 1 base, and 16 bases separated the two germline ends. CDR3 nucleotides: TGTGCCAGCGGTTCGCCTGTCCCTGGCACAGATACGCAGTATTTT. Amino acids: CASGSPVPGTDTQYF.

This chain links TRBV29-1 with TRBJ1-4; possible D gene TRBD1, 5 bases. V lost 6 bases, J lost 8 bases, and 7 bases lay in between. The CDR3 contains 10 residues. Germline CDR1 and CDR2: SQVTM and ANQGSEA. CDR3 bases: TGCAGCGTGGGGGAGGAAAAACTGTTTTTT. Residues: CSVGEEKLFF.

This CDR3 is CASSHSGNEQFF. CDR3 in DNA: TGCGCCAGCAGCCATAGCGGCAATGAGCAGTTCTTC. This rearrangement joins TRBV4-3 to TRBJ2-1; possibly TRBD2 for D (6 bases). The CDR3 length is 12 residues. Germline assignment: CDR1 LGHNA and CDR2 YSLEER. V was shortened by 3 bases and J by 6 bases, with 6 bases between the two germline ends.

The rearrangement joins TRBV30 to TRBJ1-3; 9 bases match TRBD1. Germline CDR1 GTSNPN, CDR2 SVGIG (reference sequence). The CDR3 runs 15 residues. The V gene end was trimmed by 5 bases and the J gene end by 0 bases; junction bases not matched to a gene: 5. CDR3 DNA sequence: TGTGCCTGGGTCCGGGACAGGGCCTCTGGAAACACCATATATTTT. This gives the protein CAWVRDRASGNTIYF.

This chain joins TRBV9 and TRBJ1-2; D is possibly TRBD1 (5 bases). Germline-derived CDR1 and CDR2 are SGDLS and YYNGEE. The ends were cut back, 3 bases at V and 5 bases at J, with 11 bases in the middle. The CDR3 totals 13 residues. The DNA of the CDR3 is TGTGCCAGCAGCGGCATCTCAGGGTATGGCTACACCTTC. Translating gives CASSGISGYGYTF.

This chain joins TRBV28 and TRBJ2-2; D may be TRBD1 (5 bases). Germline V lookup: CDR1 MDHEN, CDR2 SYDVKM. CDR3 length: 14 amino acids. Trimming shortened V by 8 bases and J by 3 bases, and 13 bases separated the two germline ends. CDR3 DNA sequence: TGTGCCAGCCGACTTAGACAGTACACCGGGGAGCTGTTTTTT. Translating gives CASRLRQYTGELFF. The variable domain in full, completed from reference TRBV28 and TRBJ2-2, reads DVKVTQSSRYLVKRTGEKVFLECVQDMDHENMFWYRQDPGLGLRLIYFSYDVKMKEKGDIPEGYSVSREKKERFSLILESASTNQTSMYLCASRLRQYTGELFFGEGSRLTVL.

The rearrangement uses TRBV6-5 and TRBJ1-1; unclear D gene. The length of the CDR3 is 13 residues. Trimming cost V 8 bases and J 9 bases, with 19 bases left between them. The germline V gene encodes CDR1 MNHEY and CDR2 SVGAGI. DNA of the CDR3: TGTGCCAGCTCTCAAGCGATCCAGGTTCAAGCTTTCTTT. This gives the protein CASSQAIQVQAFF.

The CDR3: CASSEGQAYEQYF. CDR3 DNA sequence: TGCGCCAGCAGCGAGGGACAGGCCTACGAGCAGTACTTC. This chain links TRBV5-1 with TRBJ2-7; 8 positions match TRBD1. The ends lost 4 bases at V and 2 bases at J; junction bases unmatched: 2. This CDR3 has 13 amino acids. The V gene's germline CDR1 is SGHRS and CDR2 YFSETQ.

V is TRBV11-3 and J is TRBJ2-7; 7 bases are shared with TRBD2. J lost 3 bases, V lost 5 bases, and 7 bases had no gene match. This CDR3 comprises 14 residues. CDR1 and CDR2 (germline): SGHNT, YENEEA. CDR3 region: CASSPGGGRYEQYF. In DNA, the CDR3 is TGTGCCAGCAGCCCGGGGGGAGGGCGCTACGAGCAGTACTTC.

There are a few counts of this clone. The V call is TRBV5-1, the J call TRBJ1-5, with D perhaps matching TRBD1 (5 bases). This CDR3 is 14 amino acids long. V was trimmed by 2 bases and J by 2 bases, leaving 8 bases between them. Germline lookup yields CDR1 SGHRS and CDR2 YFSETQ. The DNA for the CDR3 is TGCGCCAGCAGCTTCCAGGGAGGCAATCAGCCCCAGCATTTT. Its protein product is CASSFQGGNQPQHF.

This clone was detected a few times. V and J are TRBV28 and TRBJ2-3, with TRBD2 matching over 7 bases. Per germline, CDR1 MDHEN and CDR2 SYDVKM. CDR3 length equals 14 residues. J gave up 5 bases and V 9 bases, and 11 bases lay outside the gene matches. The CDR3 protein is CASFSAGEGDTQYF. For the CDR3, the DNA is TGTGCCAGTTTCTCGGCGGGAGAGGGAGATACGCAGTATTTT.

This chain uses TRBV27 with TRBJ1-1; D is uncertain. Germline CDR1 is MNHEY and CDR2 is SMNVEV (reference sequence). Deletions cut 0 bases from V and 7 bases from J, with 9 bases between. The CDR3 is made up of 13 amino acids. CDR3 coding DNA: TGTGCCAGCAGTTTATCCCCGCAGATTGAAGCTTTCTTT. Translated, it gives CASSLSPQIEAFF.

The chain carries TRBV9 and TRBJ1-2; D remains ambiguous. V lost 7 bases to trimming and J lost 13 bases, with 11 bases between them. CDR3 length: 9 amino acids. Per germline, CDR1 SGDLS and CDR2 YYNGEE. This CDR3 reads CASGREATF. For the CDR3, the DNA is TGTGCCAGCGGGAGGGAAGCCACCTTC.

This chain links TRBV7-8 with TRBJ2-7, with D possibly matching TRBD1 (5 bases). The germline V and J ends were trimmed by 2 bases and 4 bases, with 12 bases remaining between them. This CDR3 has 14 residues. CDR1 is SGHVS, CDR2 FQNEAQ, per germline. For the CDR3, the DNA is TGTGCCAGCAGCTTAAAAGGGGCTCCATACGAGCAGTACTTC. Amino acid sequence: CASSLKGAPYEQYF.

This sequence joins TRBV5-1 and TRBJ2-1; D is perhaps TRBD2 (6 bases). V shed 8 bases and J shed 6 bases, with 21 bases lying between them. The CDR3 sequence is 15 residues long. Germline V lookup: CDR1 SGHRS, CDR2 YFSETQ. The CDR3 DNA sequence: TGCGCCAGTCGCACCGGAGGGGAGGAGTCCAATGAGCAGTTCTTC. Its translation: CASRTGGEESNEQFF.

The rearrangement links TRBV18 to TRBJ1-1, with a possible D match to TRBD1 (6 bases). The CDR3 sequence is 15 residues long. Deletions cut 1 base from V and 1 base from J, with 10 bases between. Germline V CDR1 and CDR2: KGHSH, LQKENI. In DNA, the CDR3 is TGTGCCAGCTCACCACGGACAGCAGAGAACACTGAAGCTTTCTTT. Translation gives CASSPRTAENTEAFF.